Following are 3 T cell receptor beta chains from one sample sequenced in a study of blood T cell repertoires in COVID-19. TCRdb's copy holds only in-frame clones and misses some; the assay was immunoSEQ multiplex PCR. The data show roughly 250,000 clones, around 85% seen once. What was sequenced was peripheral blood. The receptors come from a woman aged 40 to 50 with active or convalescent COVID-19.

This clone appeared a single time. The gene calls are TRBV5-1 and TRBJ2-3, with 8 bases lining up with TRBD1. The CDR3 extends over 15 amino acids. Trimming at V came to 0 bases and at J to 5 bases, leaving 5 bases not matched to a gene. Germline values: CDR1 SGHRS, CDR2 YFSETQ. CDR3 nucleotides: TGCGCCAGCAGCTTGGAAGGCAGGGGGCTAGATACGCAGTATTTT. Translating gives CASSLEGRGLDTQYF.

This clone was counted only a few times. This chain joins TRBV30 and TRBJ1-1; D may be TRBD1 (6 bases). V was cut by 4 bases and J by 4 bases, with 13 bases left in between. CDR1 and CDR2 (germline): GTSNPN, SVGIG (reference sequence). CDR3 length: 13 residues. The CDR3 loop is CAWMDQGPTEAFF. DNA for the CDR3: TGTGCCTGGATGGATCAGGGGCCCACTGAAGCTTTCTTT.

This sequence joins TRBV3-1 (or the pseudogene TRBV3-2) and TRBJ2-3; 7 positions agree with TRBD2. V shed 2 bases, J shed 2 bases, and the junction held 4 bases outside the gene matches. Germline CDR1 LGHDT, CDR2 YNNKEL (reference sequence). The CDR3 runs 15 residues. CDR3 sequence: CASSQPAGITDTQYF. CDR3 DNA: TGTGCCAGCAGCCAACCAGCGGGGATCACAGATACGCAGTATTTT.